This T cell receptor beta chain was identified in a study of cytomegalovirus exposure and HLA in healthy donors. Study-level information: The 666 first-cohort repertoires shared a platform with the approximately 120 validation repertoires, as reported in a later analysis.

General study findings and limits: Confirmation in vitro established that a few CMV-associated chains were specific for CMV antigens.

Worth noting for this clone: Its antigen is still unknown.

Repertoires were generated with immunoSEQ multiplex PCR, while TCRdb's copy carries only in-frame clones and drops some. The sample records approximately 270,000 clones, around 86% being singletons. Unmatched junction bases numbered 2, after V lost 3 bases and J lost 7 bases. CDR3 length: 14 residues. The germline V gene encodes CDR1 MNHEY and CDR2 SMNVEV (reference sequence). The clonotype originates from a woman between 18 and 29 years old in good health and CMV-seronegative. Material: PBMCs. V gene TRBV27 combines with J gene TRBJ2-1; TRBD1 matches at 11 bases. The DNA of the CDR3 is TGTGCCAGCAGTTTCGGGACAGGGGGGAATGAGCAGTTCTTC. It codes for CASSFGTGGNEQFF.